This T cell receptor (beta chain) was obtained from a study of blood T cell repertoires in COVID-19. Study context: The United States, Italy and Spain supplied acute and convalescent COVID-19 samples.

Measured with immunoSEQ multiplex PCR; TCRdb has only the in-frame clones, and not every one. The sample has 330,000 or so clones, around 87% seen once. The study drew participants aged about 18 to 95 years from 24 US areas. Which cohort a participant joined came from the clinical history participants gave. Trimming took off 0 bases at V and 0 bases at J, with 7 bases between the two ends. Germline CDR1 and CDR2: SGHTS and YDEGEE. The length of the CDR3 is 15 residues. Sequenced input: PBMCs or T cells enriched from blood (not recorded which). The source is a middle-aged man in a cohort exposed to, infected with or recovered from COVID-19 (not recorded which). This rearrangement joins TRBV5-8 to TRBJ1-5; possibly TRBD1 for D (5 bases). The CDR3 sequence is CASSLGTYSNQPQHF. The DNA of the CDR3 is TGTGCCAGCAGCTTGGGGACATATAGCAATCAGCCCCAGCATTTT.